These T cell receptor beta chains were read from a single sample in a study of human T cells and chemical hapten exposure. TCRdb independently ran MiXCR on the RACE reads; one entry per CDR3 protein. The sample holds about 300,000 distinct CDR3 sequences; approximately 5.8% are singletons and the top ten take about 8.2%. Sequenced here: whole blood, sampled in connection with sensitization to the hapten diphenylcyclopropenone (DPC). All receptors derive from a young woman with alopecia areata. Some clones in this sample may be carry-over from other donors' samples. Each CDR3 is given with its conserved first and last residue. Fields, in order: J gene, V gene, D gene, clone size, CDR3 protein, CDR3 DNA. D genes are given only for firm matches. Where a row states a size, it is once, few, many or the class of an expanded clone; other rows omit it.

j_gene: TRBJ1-5
v_gene: TRBV4-1
d_gene: -
abundance: many
CDR3aa: CASSQARGNSNQPQHF
CDR3nt: TGCGCCAGCAGCCAGGCCCGGGGAAATAGCAATCAGCCCCAGCATTTT

j_gene: TRBJ2-7
v_gene: TRBV20-1
d_gene: TRBD2
abundance: -
CDR3aa: CSARFLAGGDHEQYF
CDR3nt: TGCAGTGCTAGGTTTCTAGCGGGGGGGGACCACGAGCAGTACTTC

j_gene: TRBJ2-1
v_gene: TRBV18
d_gene: TRBD2
abundance: few
CDR3aa: CASSSTSENEQFF
CDR3nt: TGTGCCAGCTCATCGACTAGCGAAAACGAGCAGTTCTTC

j_gene: TRBJ2-3
v_gene: TRBV20-1
d_gene: -
abundance: -
CDR3aa: CSAPPLTDTQYF
CDR3nt: TGCAGTGCCCCCCCCCTTACAGATACGCAGTATTTT

j_gene: TRBJ2-3
v_gene: TRBV28
d_gene: TRBD2
abundance: -
CDR3aa: CASSPTPGASGYSDTQYF
CDR3nt: TGTGCCAGCAGTCCAACCCCAGGGGCTAGCGGGTACTCAGATACGCAGTATTTT

j_gene: TRBJ1-1
v_gene: TRBV10-3
d_gene: -
abundance: few
CDR3aa: CAIGDQGNTEAFF
CDR3nt: TGTGCCATTGGGGACCAGGGGAACACTGAAGCTTTCTTT

j_gene: TRBJ1-1
v_gene: TRBV3-1
d_gene: TRBD1
abundance: many
CDR3aa: CASSQRDRGLNTEAFF
CDR3nt: TGTGCCAGCAGCCAACGGGACAGGGGATTGAACACTGAAGCTTTCTTT

j_gene: TRBJ1-1
v_gene: TRBV12-3/TRBV12-4
d_gene: TRBD1
abundance: few
CDR3aa: CASSLTGVAFF
CDR3nt: TGTGCCAGCAGTCTCACAGGGGTAGCTTTCTTT

j_gene: TRBJ1-2
v_gene: TRBV6-2/TRBV6-3
d_gene: -
abundance: many
CDR3aa: CASRPTANYGYTF
CDR3nt: TGTGCCAGCAGGCCGACGGCTAACTATGGCTACACCTTC

j_gene: TRBJ2-1
v_gene: TRBV27
d_gene: TRBD2
abundance: few
CDR3aa: CASSLSGLAYNEQFF
CDR3nt: TGTGCCAGCAGTTTATCGGGACTAGCCTACAATGAGCAGTTCTTC

j_gene: TRBJ1-2
v_gene: TRBV6-2/TRBV6-3
d_gene: -
abundance: many
CDR3aa: CASSFTNRPREDYGYTF
CDR3nt: TGTGCCAGCAGTTTTACCAACCGCCCCAGGGAGGACTATGGCTACACCTTC

j_gene: TRBJ1-6
v_gene: TRBV6-1
d_gene: -
abundance: few
CDR3aa: CASSEVTEHNSPLHF
CDR3nt: TGTGCCAGCAGTGAAGTCACAGAACATAATTCACCCCTCCACTTT

j_gene: TRBJ2-3
v_gene: TRBV29-1
d_gene: -
abundance: few
CDR3aa: CSVEPREDTQYF
CDR3nt: TGCAGCGTTGAGCCCAGGGAGGATACGCAGTATTTT

j_gene: TRBJ2-5
v_gene: TRBV4-2
d_gene: TRBD1
abundance: many
CDR3aa: CASSRDRVSETQYF
CDR3nt: TGTGCCAGCAGCCGGGACAGGGTATCAGAGACCCAGTACTTC

j_gene: TRBJ2-5
v_gene: TRBV2
d_gene: -
abundance: few
CDR3aa: CASSEVRGETQYF
CDR3nt: TGTGCCAGCAGTGAAGTGAGGGGAGAGACCCAGTACTTC

j_gene: TRBJ1-2
v_gene: TRBV19
d_gene: TRBD1
abundance: few
CDR3aa: CASSITGGRGGYTF
CDR3nt: TGTGCCAGTAGTATAACAGGGGGACGCGGTGGCTACACCTTC

j_gene: TRBJ2-7
v_gene: TRBV20-1
d_gene: -
abundance: few
CDR3aa: CSARIREQYF
CDR3nt: TGCAGTGCTAGGATTCGCGAGCAGTACTTC

j_gene: TRBJ1-5
v_gene: TRBV7-8
d_gene: -
abundance: many
CDR3aa: CASSSINRAGKNQPQHF
CDR3nt: TGTGCCAGCAGCTCGATTAACAGGGCTGGGAAAAATCAGCCCCAGCATTTT

j_gene: TRBJ2-3
v_gene: TRBV28
d_gene: -
abundance: many
CDR3aa: CASSLFHAGAGDTQYF
CDR3nt: TGTGCCAGCAGTTTATTTCACGCGGGGGCAGGAGATACGCAGTATTTT

j_gene: TRBJ2-5
v_gene: TRBV5-1
d_gene: TRBD1
abundance: few
CDR3aa: CASSSSLRTGGFETQYF
CDR3nt: TGCGCCAGCAGCTCTAGCTTAAGGACAGGGGGCTTTGAGACCCAGTACTTC

j_gene: TRBJ1-4
v_gene: TRBV5-1
d_gene: -
abundance: -
CDR3aa: CASRGGTNEKLFF
CDR3nt: TGCGCCAGCAGGGGTGGGACTAATGAAAAACTGTTTTTT

j_gene: TRBJ1-1
v_gene: TRBV4-3
d_gene: -
abundance: many
CDR3aa: CASSQEAENEAFF
CDR3nt: TGCGCCAGCAGCCAAGAGGCGGAAAATGAAGCTTTCTTT

j_gene: TRBJ1-5
v_gene: TRBV6-2/TRBV6-3
d_gene: TRBD1
abundance: many
CDR3aa: CASSNNPGTGGRNQPQHF
CDR3nt: TGTGCCAGCAGCAACAACCCCGGGACAGGGGGAAGGAATCAGCCCCAGCATTTT

j_gene: TRBJ1-5
v_gene: TRBV3-1
d_gene: -
abundance: -
CDR3aa: CASSKAWGDQPQHF
CDR3nt: TGTGCCAGCAGCAAGGCTTGGGGGGATCAGCCCCAGCATTTT

j_gene: TRBJ1-4
v_gene: TRBV4-3
d_gene: -
abundance: many
CDR3aa: CASSHHTGTSTNEKLFF
CDR3nt: TGCGCCAGCAGCCACCATACCGGGACCTCAACTAATGAAAAACTGTTTTTT

j_gene: TRBJ2-2
v_gene: TRBV6-5
d_gene: -
abundance: few
CDR3aa: CASTSRVAGELFF
CDR3nt: TGTGCCAGCACGTCACGAGTGGCCGGGGAGCTGTTTTTT

j_gene: TRBJ2-2
v_gene: TRBV6-1
d_gene: TRBD1
abundance: few
CDR3aa: CASSAEASRTGFAGELFF
CDR3nt: TGTGCCAGCAGTGCAGAGGCCTCCCGGACAGGGTTTGCCGGGGAGCTGTTTTTT

j_gene: TRBJ1-1
v_gene: TRBV4-3
d_gene: -
abundance: few
CDR3aa: CASSQDYTAGEAFF
CDR3nt: TGCGCCAGCAGCCAAGATTACACCGCGGGCGAAGCTTTCTTT

j_gene: TRBJ2-3
v_gene: TRBV4-3
d_gene: TRBD2
abundance: few
CDR3aa: CASSLSLTSGGALRNTDTQYF
CDR3nt: TGCGCCAGCAGCCTGAGTTTGACTAGCGGGGGGGCCTTAAGAAACACAGATACGCAGTATTTT

j_gene: TRBJ1-6
v_gene: TRBV5-1
d_gene: TRBD1
abundance: few
CDR3aa: CASSFGDRDIADLHF
CDR3nt: TGCGCCAGCAGCTTCGGTGACAGGGATATTGCGGACCTCCACTTT

j_gene: TRBJ2-4
v_gene: TRBV4-3
d_gene: TRBD2
abundance: many
CDR3aa: CASSQDGVAGGQNIQYF
CDR3nt: TGCGCCAGCAGCCAAGACGGGGTAGCGGGGGGGCAAAACATTCAGTACTTC

j_gene: TRBJ1-6
v_gene: TRBV28
d_gene: -
abundance: few
CDR3aa: CASSSSGTEATFVLHF
CDR3nt: TGTGCCAGCAGTTCTTCCGGGACCGAGGCGACGTTTGTCCTCCACTTT

j_gene: TRBJ1-2
v_gene: TRBV5-1
d_gene: -
abundance: -
CDR3aa: CASSLDQIGYTF
CDR3nt: TGCGCCAGCAGCTTGGATCAAATTGGCTACACCTTC

j_gene: TRBJ2-2
v_gene: TRBV9
d_gene: -
abundance: -
CDR3aa: CASSADGLITGELFF
CDR3nt: TGTGCCAGCAGCGCCGATGGACTTATCACCGGGGAGCTGTTTTTT

j_gene: TRBJ2-7
v_gene: TRBV7-9
d_gene: -
abundance: -
CDR3aa: CASSSLGGYEQYF
CDR3nt: TGTGCCAGCAGCTCCCTAGGGGGTTACGAGCAGTACTTC

j_gene: TRBJ1-1
v_gene: TRBV18
d_gene: -
abundance: -
CDR3aa: CASSPYPLMNTEAFF
CDR3nt: TGTGCCAGCTCACCATACCCATTGATGAACACTGAAGCTTTCTTT

j_gene: TRBJ1-1
v_gene: TRBV4-1
d_gene: -
abundance: many
CDR3aa: CASSQVQAGTEAFF
CDR3nt: TGCGCCAGCAGCCAAGTACAGGCGGGCACTGAAGCTTTCTTT

j_gene: TRBJ1-1
v_gene: TRBV18
d_gene: TRBD1
abundance: many
CDR3aa: CASSPNAGTGGLNTEAFF
CDR3nt: TGTGCCAGCTCACCCAATGCTGGGACAGGGGGCCTGAACACTGAAGCTTTCTTT

j_gene: TRBJ1-6
v_gene: TRBV7-3
d_gene: -
abundance: many
CDR3aa: CASSLGVGQYNSPLHF
CDR3nt: TGTGCCAGCAGCTTAGGGGTTGGACAGTATAATTCACCCCTCCACTTT

j_gene: TRBJ1-3
v_gene: TRBV5-1
d_gene: TRBD1
abundance: -
CDR3aa: CASSFGTGTGNTIYF
CDR3nt: TGCGCCAGCAGCTTCGGGACAGGAACTGGAAACACCATATATTTT

j_gene: TRBJ2-3
v_gene: TRBV9
d_gene: TRBD2
abundance: -
CDR3aa: CASSPGTSGVYTQYF
CDR3nt: TGTGCCAGCAGTCCGGGGACTAGCGGGGTATATACGCAGTATTTT

j_gene: TRBJ2-7
v_gene: TRBV3-1
d_gene: TRBD1
abundance: few
CDR3aa: CASSGDRGDEQYF
CDR3nt: TGTGCCAGCAGTGGGGACAGGGGTGACGAGCAGTACTTC

j_gene: TRBJ1-1
v_gene: TRBV20-1
d_gene: -
abundance: many
CDR3aa: CSAPGENTEAFF
CDR3nt: TGCAGTGCCCCAGGAGAGAACACTGAAGCTTTCTTT

j_gene: TRBJ1-6
v_gene: TRBV25-1
d_gene: -
abundance: few
CDR3aa: CASSEGGGTPLHF
CDR3nt: TGTGCCAGCAGTGAGGGTGGAGGGACACCCCTCCACTTT

j_gene: TRBJ1-6
v_gene: TRBV7-2
d_gene: -
abundance: many
CDR3aa: CASSLPGTHSPLHF
CDR3nt: TGTGCCAGCAGCTTGCCAGGAACTCATTCACCCCTCCACTTT

j_gene: TRBJ1-2
v_gene: TRBV12-3/TRBV12-4
d_gene: -
abundance: few
CDR3aa: CASSQSGQNYGYTF
CDR3nt: TGTGCCAGCAGTCAGTCCGGACAGAACTATGGCTACACCTTC

j_gene: TRBJ1-2
v_gene: TRBV10-3
d_gene: -
abundance: -
CDR3aa: CAIRDSTNYGYTF
CDR3nt: TGTGCCATCAGGGACAGTACTAACTATGGCTACACCTTC

j_gene: TRBJ1-4
v_gene: TRBV4-3
d_gene: -
abundance: few
CDR3aa: CASSQDYSGGNEKLFF
CDR3nt: TGCGCCAGCAGCCAAGATTATTCGGGGGGTAATGAAAAACTGTTTTTT

j_gene: TRBJ1-4
v_gene: TRBV7-3
d_gene: -
abundance: many
CDR3aa: CASSLTGGEKLFF
CDR3nt: TGTGCCAGCAGCTTAACGGGAGGGGAAAAACTGTTTTTT

j_gene: TRBJ2-3
v_gene: TRBV2
d_gene: -
abundance: -
CDR3aa: CASRTGNQPQYF
CDR3nt: TGTGCCAGTCGAACAGGGAATCAGCCCCAGTATTTT

j_gene: TRBJ1-5
v_gene: TRBV7-8
d_gene: -
abundance: -
CDR3aa: CASSQGVGDQPQHF
CDR3nt: TGTGCCAGCAGCCAGGGAGTGGGCGATCAGCCCCAGCATTTT

j_gene: TRBJ2-1
v_gene: TRBV12-3/TRBV12-4
d_gene: -
abundance: many
CDR3aa: CASARHARSYNEQFF
CDR3nt: TGTGCCAGCGCCAGGCACGCGCGCTCCTACAATGAGCAGTTCTTC

j_gene: TRBJ2-3
v_gene: TRBV5-4
d_gene: TRBD2
abundance: -
CDR3aa: CASSLGLAGIIGGTDTQYF
CDR3nt: TGTGCCAGCAGCTTGGGACTAGCGGGGATTATAGGCGGCACAGATACGCAGTATTTT

j_gene: TRBJ2-7
v_gene: TRBV20-1
d_gene: TRBD2
abundance: few
CDR3aa: CSARLGLAGYYEQYF
CDR3nt: TGCAGTGCTAGACTTGGACTAGCGGGGTACTACGAGCAGTACTTC

j_gene: TRBJ2-7
v_gene: TRBV7-2
d_gene: TRBD1
abundance: many
CDR3aa: CASSSGQVGYYEQYF
CDR3nt: TGTGCCAGCAGCTCGGGACAGGTCGGTTACTACGAGCAGTACTTC

j_gene: TRBJ2-7
v_gene: TRBV28
d_gene: -
abundance: -
CDR3aa: CASSQSEGGYEQYF
CDR3nt: TGTGCCAGCTCTCAATCGGAGGGGGGTTACGAGCAGTACTTC

j_gene: TRBJ1-1
v_gene: TRBV9
d_gene: -
abundance: few
CDR3aa: CASSVSSTNTEAFF
CDR3nt: TGTGCCAGCAGCGTTTCCTCTACGAACACTGAAGCTTTCTTT